The clone carrying this TCR beta chain was counted ten times or more. Its antigen is unknown. These data are taken from a study of identical twins. The study, taken as a whole, reports: Invariant cells of the MAIT and iNKT types might have partly distorted the zero-insertion analyses. High-abundance cord blood beta clonotypes had fewer insertions; memory repertoires showed none.

TCRdb re-analysed the 5' RACE reads in MiXCR, keeping a single row per CDR3 protein. Among around 95,000 distinct CDR3 sequences listed, 5.9% were seen once. The CDR3 spans 15 residues. Trimming stripped 6 bases from V and 0 bases from J, with 13 bases between. The gene calls are TRBV12-3 or TRBV12-4 and TRBJ2-3, with D tentatively TRBD1 or TRBD2 (6 bases each). This clonotype was sampled from a woman between 50 and 59 years old in good health. The sample consisted of memory T cells sorted from blood. CDR3 amino acids: CASSPEGGSTDTQYF. CDR3 nucleotide sequence: TGTGCCAGCAGCCCCGAGGGGGGTAGCACAGATACGCAGTATTTT.